This TCR beta chain was found in a study of Tregs in tolerant kidney transplant recipients. General study points: Changing PCR primers prevented nucleotide comparison between some patients' samples. This study did not directly address biological reproducibility.

This clone has more than one count but fewer than ten. The antigen remains unidentified. The nonmyeloablative bone marrow transplants came from related graft donors, with transient mixed chimerism. Unstimulated regulatory T cells (CD4+CD25+CD127-), CD4+CD25- non-regulatory cells, CD4 and CD8 cells were FACS-sorted from thawed PBMCs. Profiling relied on immunoSEQ multiplex PCR, and the TCRdb table lists in-frame clones only, not all of them. The sample includes about 64,000 clones, around 87% seen only once; the top ten take around 4%. V shed 4 bases, J shed 3 bases, and the junction held 11 bases outside the gene matches. The length of the CDR3 is 16 residues. Germline CDR1 reads ENHRY; CDR2 reads SYGVKD.

The specimen was CD4+ T cells from blood (PBMCs), collected 6 months after the transplant. This receptor was identified in a human patient who received a combined kidney and bone marrow transplant. Some of these T cells may belong to the graft donor. The chain carries TRBV10-3 and TRBJ2-7, with 8 bases fitting TRBD1. This CDR3 reads CAISASGGLGGYEQYF. The CDR3 DNA follows: TGTGCCATCAGTGCCTCAGGGGGCCTCGGGGGCTACGAGCAGTACTTC.